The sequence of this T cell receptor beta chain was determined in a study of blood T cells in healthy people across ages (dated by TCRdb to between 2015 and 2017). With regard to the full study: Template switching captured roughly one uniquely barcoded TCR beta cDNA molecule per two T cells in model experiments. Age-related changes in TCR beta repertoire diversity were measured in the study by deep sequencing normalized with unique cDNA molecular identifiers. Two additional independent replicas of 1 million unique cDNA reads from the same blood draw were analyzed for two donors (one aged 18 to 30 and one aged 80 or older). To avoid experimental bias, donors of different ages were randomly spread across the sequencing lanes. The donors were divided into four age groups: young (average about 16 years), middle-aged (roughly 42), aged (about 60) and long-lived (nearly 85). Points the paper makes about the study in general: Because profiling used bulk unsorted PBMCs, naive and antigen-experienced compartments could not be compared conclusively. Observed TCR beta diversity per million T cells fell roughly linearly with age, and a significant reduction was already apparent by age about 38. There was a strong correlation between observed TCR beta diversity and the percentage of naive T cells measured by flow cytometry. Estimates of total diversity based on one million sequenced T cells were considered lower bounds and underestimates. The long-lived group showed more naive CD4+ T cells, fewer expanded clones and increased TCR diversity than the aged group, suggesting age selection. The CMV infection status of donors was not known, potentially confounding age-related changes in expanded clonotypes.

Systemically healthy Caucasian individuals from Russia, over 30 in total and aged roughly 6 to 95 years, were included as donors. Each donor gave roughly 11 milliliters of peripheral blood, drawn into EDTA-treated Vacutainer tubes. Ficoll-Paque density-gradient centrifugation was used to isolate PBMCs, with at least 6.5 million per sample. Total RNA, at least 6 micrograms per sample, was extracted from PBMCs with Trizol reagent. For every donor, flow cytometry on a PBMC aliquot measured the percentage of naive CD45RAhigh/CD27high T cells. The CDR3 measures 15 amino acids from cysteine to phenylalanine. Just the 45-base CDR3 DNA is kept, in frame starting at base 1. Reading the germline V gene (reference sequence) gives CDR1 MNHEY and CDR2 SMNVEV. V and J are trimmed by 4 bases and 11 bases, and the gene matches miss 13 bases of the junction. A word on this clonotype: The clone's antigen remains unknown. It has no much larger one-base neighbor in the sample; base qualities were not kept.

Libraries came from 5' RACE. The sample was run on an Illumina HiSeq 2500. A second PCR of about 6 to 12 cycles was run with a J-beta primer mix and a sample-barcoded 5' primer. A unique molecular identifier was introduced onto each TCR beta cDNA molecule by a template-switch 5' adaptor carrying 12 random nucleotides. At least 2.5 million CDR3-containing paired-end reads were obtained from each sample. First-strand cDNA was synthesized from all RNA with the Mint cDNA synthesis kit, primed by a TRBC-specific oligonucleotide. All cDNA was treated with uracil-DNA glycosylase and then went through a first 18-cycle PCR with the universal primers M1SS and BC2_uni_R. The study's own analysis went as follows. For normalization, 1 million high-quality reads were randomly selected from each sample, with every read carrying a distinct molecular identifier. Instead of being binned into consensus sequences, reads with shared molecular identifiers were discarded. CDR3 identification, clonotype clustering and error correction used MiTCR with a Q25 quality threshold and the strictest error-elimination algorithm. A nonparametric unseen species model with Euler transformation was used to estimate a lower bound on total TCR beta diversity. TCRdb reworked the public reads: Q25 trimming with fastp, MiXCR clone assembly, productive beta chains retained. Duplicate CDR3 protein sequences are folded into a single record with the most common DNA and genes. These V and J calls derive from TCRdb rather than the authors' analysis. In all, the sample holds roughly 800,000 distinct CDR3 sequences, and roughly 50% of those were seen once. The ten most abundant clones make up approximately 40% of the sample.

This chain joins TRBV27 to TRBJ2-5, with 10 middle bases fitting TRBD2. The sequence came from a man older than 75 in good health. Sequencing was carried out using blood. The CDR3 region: CASSSRASGRNEQYF. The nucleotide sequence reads TGTGCCAGCAGTTCCCGGGCTAGCGGGAGAAATGAGCAGTACTTC.